This record looks at one TCR beta chain sequence and its context. This entry is derived from a study of blood T cell repertoires in COVID-19. CDR1 ENHRY and CDR2 SYGVKD come from the germline V gene. This CDR3 is built from 14 residues. V lost 5 bases to trimming and J lost 7 bases, with 15 bases between them. Profiled with immunoSEQ multiplex PCR; TCRdb holds only in-frame clones, not every one. Here the sample spans 300,000 or so clones, roughly 80% being singletons. Sequenced material: peripheral blood. This chain links TRBV10-3 with TRBJ2-1, with D possibly being TRBD2 (5 bases). This sequence was found in a woman aged 45-65 years with active or convalescent COVID-19. The CDR3 protein is CAISFTEGRNEQFF. CDR3 coding DNA: TGTGCCATCAGTTTTACTGAGGGCCGGAATGAGCAGTTCTTC.